The 9 T cell receptor beta chains reported below all come from one sample, sequenced in a study of T cell repertoires in cytomegalovirus infection (dated by TCRdb to about 2019). Antigens of these TCRs are unknown. The treatment or condition label corresponds to: in vitro stimulation with specific CMV peptide epitopes to enrich CMV-specific T cells. These reads were obtained on an Illumina HiSeq 1500. TCRdb ran its own pipeline on the public reads, namely fastp trimming at Q25 and MiXCR clone calling, and kept in-frame beta chains. Rows matching on CDR3 protein sequence are summarized as one entry with the most common DNA and genes. The sample table contains about 24,000 distinct CDR3 sequences; only one count was recorded for 20% to 25% of them. 91% of the sample lies in the top ten. This sample comprised CD8+ T cells from cultured PBMCs, obtained from culture after CMV antigen stimulation. The source is a human donor in good health (CMV status not recorded). Some clones in this sample may be carry-over from other donors' samples.

This clonotype has just a few counts. The chain has TRBV28 and TRBJ2-3, with D possibly TRBD2 on 6 matching bases. The CDR3 has 18 amino acids. V lost 3 bases and J lost 0, with 19 bases in between. Germline V lookup: CDR1 MDHEN, CDR2 SYDVKM. The DNA of the CDR3 is TGTGCCAGCAGTTTGGAATGGTTGGGGGGTTCTAGCACAGATACGCAGTATTTT. Protein sequence: CASSLEWLGGSSTDTQYF. Filled out from reference TRBV28 and TRBJ2-3, the complete variable domain reads DVKVTQSSRYLVKRTGEKVFLECVQDMDHENMFWYRQDPGLGLRLIYFSYDVKMKEKGDIPEGYSVSREKKERFSLILESASTNQTSMYLCASSLEWLGGSSTDTQYFGPGTRLTVL.

On this clonotype: This could be a read error, since a much larger clone is one nucleotide away. The chain uses TRBV7-9 and TRBJ2-1, with 8 nucleotides matching TRBD1. This CDR3 has 16 residues. The germline V gene has CDR1 SEHNR and CDR2 FQNEAQ (reference sequence). This CDR3 is CASSSDRASSYSEQFF. CDR3 sequence (DNA): TGTGCCAGCAGCTCGGACAGGGCAAGCTCCTACAGTGAGCAGTTCTTC.

This clonotype appeared many times. V and J are TRBV19 and TRBJ2-2, with D perhaps TRBD1 (6 bases). The CDR3 spans 17 residues. Germline V gene data show CDR1 as LNHDA and CDR2 as SQIVND (reference sequence). V lost 6 bases to trimming and J lost 2 bases, with 19 bases between them. CDR3 coding DNA: TGTGCCAGTAGCCAGTTAGACAGGAGGCTAAACACCGGGGAGCTGTTTTTT. Its protein is CASSQLDRRLNTGELFF.

The chain recombines TRBV5-1 with TRBJ2-7, with 12 positions matching TRBD1. This CDR3 is 14 amino acids long. The trim removed 3 bases at V and 5 bases at J, leaving 3 bases unmatched. CDR1 and CDR2 (germline): SGHRS, YFSETQ. CDR3 sequence: CASSWGTGGDEQYF. The CDR3 DNA reads as TGCGCCAGCAGCTGGGGGACAGGGGGCGACGAGCAGTACTTC.

This clonotype was found many times. This sequence joins TRBV4-1 and TRBJ2-5, with 10 bases fitting TRBD1. The junction had 12 bases not matched to a gene; V was cut back by 3 bases and J by 5 bases. The CDR3 runs 17 residues. Germline loops: CDR1 MGHRA, CDR2 YSYEKL. The CDR3 loop is CASSHEDRGHFWETQYF. In DNA form, the CDR3 reads TGCGCCAGCAGCCATGAAGACAGGGGGCATTTCTGGGAGACCCAGTACTTC.

This clonotype was recorded many times. The chain employs TRBV12-3 or TRBV12-4 and TRBJ2-7, with 8 bases that match TRBD1. J lost 2 bases, V lost 11 bases, and 5 bases had no gene match. The CDR3 covers 12 residues. Here the CDR3 reads CASGQGTYEQYF. CDR3 DNA: TGTGCCTCCGGACAGGGCACCTACGAGCAGTACTTC.

CDR3 nucleotide sequence: TGTGCCAGCAACCGAAGCCCCGGGGGGGTCGGGGAGCTGTTTTTT. As protein: CASNRSPGGVGELFF. This chain connects TRBV11-2 to TRBJ2-2; 8 positions agree with TRBD2. The CDR3 has 15 amino acids. J was trimmed by 7 bases and V by 7 bases; bases with no gene match: 11. The germline V gene encodes CDR1 SGHAT and CDR2 FQNNGV.

This clonotype showed up just a few times. CDR3 sequence (DNA): TGTGCCAGCAGTTTTTCGACAGGGAGCACTGAAGCTTTCTTT. This translates into CASSFSTGSTEAFF. This chain links TRBV27 with TRBJ1-1; 7 bases map to TRBD1. V shed 3 bases, J shed 4 bases, and the junction held 5 bases outside the gene matches. The CDR3 contains 14 residues. Germline V gene data show CDR1 as MNHEY and CDR2 as SMNVEV (reference sequence).

The genes are TRBV9 and TRBJ2-1; 10 positions agree with TRBD2. This CDR3 spans 16 amino acids. Germline V lookup: CDR1 SGDLS, CDR2 YYNGEE. The V segment lost 0 bases and the J segment 10 bases; nucleotides outside the gene matches: 10. The CDR3 loop is CASSVVGAGGPREQFF. In DNA form, the CDR3 reads TGTGCCAGCAGCGTAGTAGGAGCGGGGGGGCCGAGGGAGCAGTTCTTC.